A single sample gave rise to the 24 T cell receptor beta chains below, sequenced in a study of blood T cell repertoires in COVID-19. This table comes from immunoSEQ multiplex PCR, and its TCRdb copy is limited to in-frame clones, with some not included. The table has more than 85,000 clones, nearly 90% seen once. Sequenced sample: peripheral blood. Every receptor here comes from a human donor in a cohort sampled during active COVID-19.

The chain joins TRBV5-4 to TRBJ2-7; a possible D gene is TRBD1 (5 bases). CDR1 SGHNT and CDR2 YYREEE come from the germline V gene (reference sequence). The CDR3 sequence is 14 residues long. V shed 0 bases and J shed 6 bases, with 13 bases lying between them. The DNA for the CDR3 is TGTGCCAGCAGCTTGGACCAGGGCGTATCCGAGCAGTACTTC. It translates to CASSLDQGVSEQYF.

The chain uses TRBV7-2 and TRBJ1-1; D is possibly TRBD1 (5 bases). V dropped 8 bases and J dropped 4 bases, with 17 bases sitting between them. This CDR3 is 14 amino acids long. Per germline, CDR1 SGHTA and CDR2 FQGNSA. CDR3 sequence reads: CASHQVSGFTEAFF. CDR3 DNA: TGTGCCAGCCACCAGGTGTCAGGGTTCACTGAAGCTTTCTTT.

This clone was observed once. The V gene is TRBV28, the J gene TRBJ2-7; maybe TRBD1 (5 bases). Trimming cost V 1 base and J 3 bases, with 10 bases left between them. Germline V CDR1 and CDR2: MDHEN, SYDVKM. This CDR3 region has 14 residues. The CDR3 coding sequence is TGTGCCAGCAGTTTATTCACGCAGGGCTACGAGCAGTACTTC. Its protein is CASSLFTQGYEQYF.

The V call is TRBV7-2, the J call TRBJ2-4, with D maybe TRBD1 (6 bases). The CDR3 totals 13 residues. Germline V gene data show CDR1 as SGHTA and CDR2 as FQGNSA. V dropped 4 bases and J dropped 7 bases, with 11 bases sitting between them. CDR3 in DNA: TGTGCCAGCAGCTCCGACAGGCTTAACATTCAGTACTTC. Encoded protein: CASSSDRLNIQYF.

In nucleotides, the CDR3 is TGTGCCATCAAGGGACAGCCGTACGACTATGGCTACACCTTC. This translates into CAIKGQPYDYGYTF. The rearrangement joins TRBV10-3 to TRBJ1-2; 7 nucleotides align to TRBD1. The CDR3 has 14 amino acids. The V segment lost 7 bases and the J segment 3 bases; nucleotides outside the gene matches: 8. CDR1 ENHRY and CDR2 SYGVKD come from the germline V gene.

The chain uses TRBV7-8 and TRBJ1-1; possibly TRBD1 for D (6 bases). The CDR3 covers 14 residues. Deletions cut 6 bases from V and 0 bases from J, with 11 bases between. Germline V lookup: CDR1 SGHVS, CDR2 FQNEAQ. The CDR3 is CASSRQDMNTEAFF. CDR3 DNA sequence: TGTGCCAGCAGTAGACAGGACATGAACACTGAAGCTTTCTTT. Supplemented by reference TRBV7-8 and TRBJ1-1, the full variable domain reads GAGVSQSPRYKVAKRGQDVALRCDPISGHVSLFWYQQALGQGPEFLTYFQNEAQLDKSGLPSDRFFAERPEGSVSTLKIQRTQQEDSAVYLCASSRQDMNTEAFFGQGTRLTVV.

This chain links TRBV19 with TRBJ1-1; possibly TRBD1 for D (5 bases). V was trimmed by 10 bases and J by 1 base, leaving 10 bases between them. Germline V gives CDR1 LNHDA, CDR2 SQIVND (reference sequence). The CDR3 is made up of 12 amino acids. CDR3 in amino acids: CAIKGENTEAFF. The CDR3, as DNA: TGTGCCATTAAAGGGGAGAACACTGAAGCTTTCTTT.

This rearrangement joins TRBV9 to TRBJ2-5; D perhaps matches TRBD2 (5 bases). In germline, CDR1 is SGDLS, CDR2 YYNGEE. This CDR3 has 13 amino acids. V gave up 3 bases and J gave up 5 bases, with 11 bases separating them. As DNA, the CDR3 is TGTGCCAGCAGCGCCCTCGCGGGTGAGACCCAGTACTTC. It translates to CASSALAGETQYF.

This chain links TRBV27 with TRBJ2-6; TRBD1 aligns across 7 bases. This CDR3 spans 19 amino acids. Germline-derived CDR1 and CDR2 are MNHEY and SMNVEV (reference sequence). With V trimmed by 6 bases and J by 1 base, 15 bases remained unmatched. The CDR3 is CASRPHGGGRGSGANVLTF. The CDR3 nucleotides are TGTGCCAGCAGACCCCACGGTGGCGGCAGGGGGTCTGGGGCCAACGTCCTGACTTTC.

The rearrangement links TRBV11-2 to TRBJ2-3; TRBD2 might be the D (6 bases). This CDR3 is built from 16 residues. V was trimmed by 2 bases and J by 0 bases, leaving 12 bases between them. CDR1 SGHAT and CDR2 FQNNGV come from the germline V gene. CDR3 protein: CASSLIDGTSTDTQYF. The CDR3 DNA follows: TGTGCCAGCAGCTTAATTGATGGGACTAGCACAGATACGCAGTATTTT. The full variable domain, its missing parts supplied by reference TRBV11-2 and TRBJ2-3, is EAGVAQSPRYKIIEKRQSVAFWCNPISGHATLYWYQQILGQGPKLLIQFQNNGVVDDSQLPKDRFSAERLKGVDSTLKIQPAKLEDSAVYLCASSLIDGTSTDTQYFGPGTRLTVL.

This chain connects TRBV28 to TRBJ1-2; D unresolved. The germline V gene has CDR1 MDHEN and CDR2 SYDVKM. V was pared by 5 bases and J by 5 bases, with 15 bases between. This CDR3 has 14 residues. CDR3 nucleotides: TGTGCCAGCAGTCCCCTGACCGGGGTATATGGCTACACCTTC. It codes for CASSPLTGVYGYTF.

The rearrangement links TRBV12-3 or TRBV12-4 to TRBJ1-2; no firm D call. The CDR3 totals 13 residues. V gave up 4 bases and J gave up 0 bases, with 6 bases separating them. The CDR3 DNA follows: TGTGCCAGCAGTTCGGTCCCTAACTATGGCTACACCTTC. Translating gives CASSSVPNYGYTF.

This clone was observed a single time. The J gene is TRBJ2-2, the V gene TRBV14; D is uncertain. The V end was cut by 4 bases, the J end by 4 bases, with 7 bases between. This CDR3 is 13 amino acids long. Germline V gene lookup returns CDR1 SGHDN and CDR2 FVKESK. The CDR3 region has the DNA TGTGCCAGCAGCCTGCAGTTCACCGGGGAGCTGTTTTTT. Its translation is CASSLQFTGELFF.

V and J are TRBV6-5 and TRBJ2-7; 8 bases match TRBD2. Germline V gene lookup returns CDR1 MNHEY and CDR2 SVGAGI. This CDR3 has 16 amino acids. V lost 2 bases, J lost 0 bases, and 6 bases stayed unmatched. As DNA, the CDR3 is TGTGCCAGCAGTTACGGTTGGCGGGAGGCCTCCTACGAGCAGTACTTC. Residues: CASSYGWREASYEQYF.

This rearrangement joins TRBV2 to TRBJ2-1; D is possibly TRBD2 (5 bases). There are 14 residues in the CDR3. CDR1 SNHLY and CDR2 FYNNEI come from the germline V gene. With 4 bases removed from V and 5 bases from J, the gap between germline ends came to 12 bases. The DNA for the CDR3 is TGTGCCAGCAGTGCCGTAGCGCCTGACAATGAGCAGTTCTTC. This translates into CASSAVAPDNEQFF.

The chain carries TRBV6-5 and TRBJ2-1, with 10 bases that match TRBD1. The J segment lost 6 bases and the V segment lost 4 bases, leaving 6 bases of the junction unmatched. The CDR3 loop spans 15 amino acids. Germline V gene lookup returns CDR1 MNHEY and CDR2 SVGAGI. The CDR3 loop is CASSSGTGAGNEQFF. The CDR3 nucleotides are TGTGCCAGCAGTTCCGGGACAGGGGCCGGCAATGAGCAGTTCTTC.

The rearrangement uses TRBV7-2 and TRBJ2-7; the match to TRBD2 covers 7 bases. The CDR3 sequence is 15 residues long. V lost 1 base to trimming and J lost 6 bases; unmatched junction nucleotides: 9. CDR1 is SGHTA and CDR2 is FQGNSA in the germline V gene. The DNA for the CDR3 is TGTGCCAGCAGCTTAGGCGGGAGAGCCCCTGGCGAGCAGTACTTC. Residues: CASSLGGRAPGEQYF.

This chain connects TRBV5-8 to TRBJ2-7, with 7 positions matching TRBD1. Germline V CDR1 and CDR2: SGHTS, YDEGEE. Germline trimming cut 3 bases from V and 2 bases from J; bases unmatched to any gene: 5. This CDR3 is 14 amino acids long. DNA for the CDR3: TGTGCCAGCAGCTCTGCAGGGGGTACCTACGAGCAGTACTTC. It codes for CASSSAGGTYEQYF.

The chain is built from TRBV7-9 and TRBJ2-7; D may be TRBD1 (5 bases). Looked up from germline, CDR1 is SEHNR and CDR2 is FQNEAQ (reference sequence). This CDR3 spans 15 amino acids. Trimming stripped 3 bases from V and 0 bases from J, with 12 bases between. Written as DNA, the CDR3 is TGTGCCAGCAGCTTCGGACATCCGAGCTCCTACGAGCAGTACTTC. It encodes CASSFGHPSSYEQYF. The full variable domain, with the rest looked up from reference TRBV7-9 and TRBJ2-7, is DTGVSQNPRHKITKRGQNVTFRCDPISEHNRLYWYRQTLGQGPEFLTYFQNEAQLEKSRLLSDRFSAERPKGSFSTLEIQRTEQGDSAMYLCASSFGHPSSYEQYFGPGTRLTVT.

The rearrangement uses TRBV12-2 and TRBJ1-3; TRBD1 reflects the table's D call only, with no check against the DNA. TRBV12-2 is a pseudogene. The CDR3 is made up of 17 amino acids. This chain's CDR3 is CASRLAVGRGYGNTIYF. CDR3 nucleotides: TGTGCAAGTCGCTTAGCGGTGGGCAGGGGGTACGGAAACACCATATATTTT.

This clone occurred a few times. The J gene is TRBJ2-2, the V gene TRBV10-1, with TRBD2 matching 7 bases. Germline CDR1 is WNHNN and CDR2 is SYGVQD (reference sequence). Germline trimming cut 6 bases from V and 6 bases from J; bases unmatched to any gene: 10. This CDR3 is built from 15 residues. The CDR3: CASSAGTIVAGELFF. CDR3 coding DNA: TGCGCCAGCAGCGCCGGGACTATCGTCGCCGGGGAGCTGTTTTTT.

This rearrangement joins TRBV29-1 to TRBJ2-3, with 8 bases identical to TRBD2. Germline V gives CDR1 SQVTM, CDR2 ANQGSEA. This CDR3 is 14 amino acids long. The J segment lost 0 bases and the V segment lost 4 bases, leaving 3 bases of the junction unmatched. The CDR3: CSVGASGSTDTQYF. CDR3 DNA: TGCAGCGTTGGGGCTAGCGGGAGCACAGATACGCAGTATTTT.

This clone has a single count. This chain connects TRBV10-3 to TRBJ1-3; TRBD1 is a possible D gene (5 bases). V was cut by 7 bases and J by 0 bases, with 7 bases left in between. Germline V CDR1 and CDR2: ENHRY, SYGVKD. The CDR3 length is 13 residues. CDR3 amino acids: CAIKGDSGNTIYF. The CDR3 DNA reads as TGTGCCATCAAAGGGGACTCTGGAAACACCATATATTTT.

A single count supports this clone. This chain links TRBV6-6 with TRBJ1-1, with no clear D. Between the trimmed V and J ends, which lost 3 bases and 11 bases, there was a span of 10 bases. The CDR3 contains 11 residues. The germline gives CDR1 MNHNY, CDR2 SVGAGI (reference sequence). CDR3 loop: CASSYDVGAFF. The CDR3, as DNA: TGTGCCAGCAGTTATGACGTCGGGGCTTTCTTT.